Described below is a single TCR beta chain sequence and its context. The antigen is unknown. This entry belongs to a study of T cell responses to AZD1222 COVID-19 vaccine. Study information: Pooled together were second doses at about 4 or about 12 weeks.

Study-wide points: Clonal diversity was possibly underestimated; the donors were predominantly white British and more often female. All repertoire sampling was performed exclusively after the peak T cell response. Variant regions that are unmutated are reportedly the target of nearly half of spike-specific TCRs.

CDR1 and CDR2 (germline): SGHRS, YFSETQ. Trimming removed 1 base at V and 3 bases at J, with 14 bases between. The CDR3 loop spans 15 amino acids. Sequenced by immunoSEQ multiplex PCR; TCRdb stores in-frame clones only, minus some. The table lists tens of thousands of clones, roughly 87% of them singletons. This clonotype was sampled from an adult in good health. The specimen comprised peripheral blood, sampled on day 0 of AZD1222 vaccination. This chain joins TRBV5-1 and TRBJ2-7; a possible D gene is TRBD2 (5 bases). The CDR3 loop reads CASSLYGKGVYEQYF. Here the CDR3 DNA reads TGCGCCAGCAGCTTGTACGGGAAAGGAGTCTACGAGCAGTACTTC. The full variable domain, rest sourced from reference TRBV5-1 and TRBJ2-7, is KAGVTQTPRYLIKTRGQQVTLSCSPISGHRSVSWYQQTPGQGLQFLFEYFSETQRNKGNFPGRFSGRQFSNSRSEMNVSTLELGDSALYLCASSLYGKGVYEQYFGPGTRLTVT.